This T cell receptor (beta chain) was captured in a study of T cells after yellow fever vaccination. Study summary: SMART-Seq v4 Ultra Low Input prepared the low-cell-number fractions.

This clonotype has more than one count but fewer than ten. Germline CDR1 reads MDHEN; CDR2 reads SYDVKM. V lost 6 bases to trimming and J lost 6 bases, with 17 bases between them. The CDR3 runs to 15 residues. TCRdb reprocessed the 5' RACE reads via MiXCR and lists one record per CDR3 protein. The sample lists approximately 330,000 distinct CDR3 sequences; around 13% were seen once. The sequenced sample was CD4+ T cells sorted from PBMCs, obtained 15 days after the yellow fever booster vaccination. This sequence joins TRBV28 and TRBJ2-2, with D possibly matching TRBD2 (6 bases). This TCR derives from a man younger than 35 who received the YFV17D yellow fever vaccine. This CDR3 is CASRLLGTAAGELFF. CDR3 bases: TGTGCCAGCAGGCTACTTGGGACTGCAGCCGGGGAGCTGTTTTTT.